The rows below give T cell receptor beta chains drawn from one sample of a study of blood T cells in healthy people across ages. TCRdb used MiXCR to reprocess the 5' RACE reads, holding one entry per CDR3 protein. The table has 1,800,000 or so distinct CDR3 sequences, roughly two fifths seen once. The sequencing input was blood. The receptor set was obtained from a human donor in good health. Both conserved end residues are part of each CDR3. The D gene is left open where the match is weak. Clone size, where shown, is once, few, many, or a class for clones that have expanded.

d_call | j_call | v_call | clone_size | cdr3_nt | cdr3_aa
. | TRBJ2-1 | TRBV20-1 | few | TGCAGTGCTAGAGCACGGAGGAATGAGCAGTTCTTC | CSARARRNEQFF
. | TRBJ2-7 | TRBV6-1 | . | TGTGCCAGCACTTCACGAAGGGTTCCCTACGAGCAGTACTTC | CASTSRRVPYEQYF
TRBD1 | TRBJ2-3 | TRBV29-1 | few | TGCAGCCCTGGTCAGGGGGTAGGGACAGATACGCAGTATTTT | CSPGQGVGTDTQYF
. | TRBJ2-1 | TRBV4-2 | . | TGTGCCAGCAGCCGCCTGGACAGCGATTCCAATGAGCAGTTCTTC | CASSRLDSDSNEQFF
. | TRBJ1-5 | TRBV6-6 | . | TGTGCCAGCAGGCGGACTGAGCGGAATCAGCCCCAGCATTTT | CASRRTERNQPQHF
TRBD1 | TRBJ1-1 | TRBV29-1 | . | TGCAGCGTTGCCCCGACAGGGCGGGATGAAGCTTTCTTT | CSVAPTGRDEAFF
. | TRBJ1-1 | TRBV4-3 | . | TGCGCCAGCAGCCAAGATCGTGAAAGGGGCGTGAACACTGAAGCTTTCTTT | CASSQDRERGVNTEAFF
TRBD1 | TRBJ2-6 | TRBV2 | . | TGTGCCAGCAGTCCCGACCAGGGGGCTGGGGCCAACGTCCTGACTTTC | CASSPDQGAGANVLTF
. | TRBJ2-3 | TRBV20-1 | few | TGCAGTGCTATTGATTTCACAGATACGCAGTATTTT | CSAIDFTDTQYF
. | TRBJ2-3 | TRBV20-1 | once | TGCAGTGCTAGTAAGGCAGGGGGGGGGCAGATAGATACGCAGTATTTT | CSASKAGGGQIDTQYF
TRBD1 | TRBJ1-2 | TRBV4-1 | once | TGCGCCAGCAGCCAAGATCTGGGACAGGGGAATGGCTGCACCTTC | CASSQDLGQGNGCTF
. | TRBJ2-1 | TRBV7-9 | . | TGTGCCAGCAGCCCATATGTGGGACACCTTTCCTACAATGAGCAGTTCTTC | CASSPYVGHLSYNEQFF
. | TRBJ2-1 | TRBV27 | few | TGTGCCAGCAGTTTAGGCTCAGCGATCCATGAGCAGTTCTTC | CASSLGSAIHEQFF
. | TRBJ2-7 | TRBV2 | . | TGTGCCAGCAATGCTGGAGGGCAGTACTTC | CASNAGGQYF
. | TRBJ1-1 | TRBV29-1 | . | TGCGGCGTTGAATCTTCGGGTGAAGCTTTCTTT | CGVESSGEAFF
TRBD1 | TRBJ1-1 | TRBV12-3/TRBV12-4 | few | TGTGCCAGCACCGACCAAGGGACAGTGAACACTGAAGCTTTCTTT | CASTDQGTVNTEAFF
TRBD2 | TRBJ2-7 | TRBV6-5 | few | TGTGCCGGCAGTTACTCGGGACTAGCAATAAGCGAGCAACGGTACTTC | CAGSYSGLAISEQRYF
TRBD1 | TRBJ2-5 | TRBV5-1 | few | TGCGCCAGCAGCTTCGCGACAGGGGAAGAGACCCAGTACTTC | CASSFATGEETQYF
TRBD2 | TRBJ2-3 | TRBV20-1 | . | TGCAGTGCTAGAGATCGGGCGGGGGGCTTCACAGATACGCAGTATTTT | CSARDRAGGFTDTQYF
. | TRBJ2-6 | TRBV4-1 | few | TGCGCCAGCGGCCTCGAAGGGGGTGTAGGGGCCAACGTCCTGACTTTC | CASGLEGGVGANVLTF
TRBD1 | TRBJ1-2 | TRBV29-1 | . | TGCAGCGTTCCGGGACAGGGGGCTGGCTATGGCTACACCTTC | CSVPGQGAGYGYTF
. | TRBJ2-7 | TRBV6-2/TRBV6-3 | . | TGTGCCAGCACCCAGTCTCCTTCCTACGAGCAGTACTTC | CASTQSPSYEQYF
TRBD2 | TRBJ2-1 | TRBV29-1 | few | TGCAGCGCCAAGGGGCGGGGGGGCTCCTACAATGAGCAGTTCTTC | CSAKGRGGSYNEQFF
. | TRBJ2-1 | TRBV24-1 | few | TGTGCCACCAGTGATTTGTTCGGCAACAATGAGCAGTTCTTC | CATSDLFGNNEQFF
. | TRBJ2-5 | TRBV7-8 | . | TGTGCCAGCAGCCCCAGGGACTTCTTGCTAGAGACCCAGTACTTC | CASSPRDFLLETQYF
. | TRBJ1-3 | TRBV29-1 | . | TGCAGCGCCACGGCGCACTCTGGAAACACCATATATTTT | CSATAHSGNTIYF
TRBD2 | TRBJ2-1 | TRBV7-9 | . | TGTGCCAGCAGCTCCCCCTTCGCGGGGGATAAGCAGTTCTTC | CASSSPFAGDKQFF
. | TRBJ2-4 | TRBV4-3 | . | TGCGCCAGCAGCCAAGATTTTCAGGGACTAGCCAAAAACATTCAGTACTTC | CASSQDFQGLAKNIQYF
. | TRBJ2-3 | TRBV24-1 | . | TGTGCCACCAGTGATTTGCCTGGATCGGTTCAGTATTTT | CATSDLPGSVQYF
. | TRBJ2-7 | TRBV29-1 | few | TGCAGCGTTGTTAAGGGGGTTCCCTACGAGCAGTACTTC | CSVVKGVPYEQYF
. | TRBJ2-3 | TRBV7-2 | . | TGTGCCAGCAGCTTATTCATTGGACGAGATACGCAGTATTTT | CASSLFIGRDTQYF
TRBD1 | TRBJ1-2 | TRBV20-1 | few | TGCAGTGCTAGATCCCAGGGGGCTAACTATGGCTACACCTTC | CSARSQGANYGYTF
TRBD1 | TRBJ1-2 | TRBV20-1 | . | TGCAGTGCCCGGGACAGGGGGGTTGTCGACTATGGCTACACCTTC | CSARDRGVVDYGYTF
TRBD1 | TRBJ2-7 | TRBV6-2/TRBV6-3 | many | TGTGCCAGCAGCCGTCCGGGACAGGTTTCCTACGAGCAGTACTTC | CASSRPGQVSYEQYF
TRBD1 | TRBJ2-7 | TRBV12-3/TRBV12-4 | . | TGTGCCAGCAGCCATCAGACAGGGAGCCACGAGCAGTACTTC | CASSHQTGSHEQYF
. | TRBJ2-3 | TRBV10-3 | . | TGTGCCATCAGTCGGGGGCACACAGATACGCAGTATTTT | CAISRGHTDTQYF
. | TRBJ1-6 | TRBV28 | few | TGTGCCAGCAGTTTGGTAACCCCATATAATTCACCCCTCCACTTT | CASSLVTPYNSPLHF
TRBD1 | TRBJ2-3 | TRBV20-1 | . | TGCAGTGCTCTACCGGGGACAGTCCCAGATACGCAGTATTTT | CSALPGTVPDTQYF
. | TRBJ2-1 | TRBV5-4 | . | TGTGCCAGCAGCTATGGTCCCGATGAGCAGTTCTTC | CASSYGPDEQFF
TRBD2 | TRBJ2-7 | TRBV3-1 | . | TGTGCCAGCAGCCAACCTCCTAGCGGGGGGTCCTACGAGCAGTACTTC | CASSQPPSGGSYEQYF
. | TRBJ2-7 | TRBV4-2 | few | TGTGCCAGCAGCCAAGGGGACGGATCCCGGGGCTACGAGCAGTACTTC | CASSQGDGSRGYEQYF
TRBD2 | TRBJ2-5 | TRBV20-1 | few | TGCAGTGCTAGACCCCTGCGGGGGTACCAAGAGACCCAGTACTTC | CSARPLRGYQETQYF
. | TRBJ2-1 | TRBV20-1 | few | TGCAGTGCGGCCCTCTTTCATGAGCAGTTCTTC | CSAALFHEQFF
. | TRBJ2-3 | TRBV20-1 | . | TGCAGTGCTGGGCTCAGGGGGGGAGATACGCAGTATTTT | CSAGLRGGDTQYF